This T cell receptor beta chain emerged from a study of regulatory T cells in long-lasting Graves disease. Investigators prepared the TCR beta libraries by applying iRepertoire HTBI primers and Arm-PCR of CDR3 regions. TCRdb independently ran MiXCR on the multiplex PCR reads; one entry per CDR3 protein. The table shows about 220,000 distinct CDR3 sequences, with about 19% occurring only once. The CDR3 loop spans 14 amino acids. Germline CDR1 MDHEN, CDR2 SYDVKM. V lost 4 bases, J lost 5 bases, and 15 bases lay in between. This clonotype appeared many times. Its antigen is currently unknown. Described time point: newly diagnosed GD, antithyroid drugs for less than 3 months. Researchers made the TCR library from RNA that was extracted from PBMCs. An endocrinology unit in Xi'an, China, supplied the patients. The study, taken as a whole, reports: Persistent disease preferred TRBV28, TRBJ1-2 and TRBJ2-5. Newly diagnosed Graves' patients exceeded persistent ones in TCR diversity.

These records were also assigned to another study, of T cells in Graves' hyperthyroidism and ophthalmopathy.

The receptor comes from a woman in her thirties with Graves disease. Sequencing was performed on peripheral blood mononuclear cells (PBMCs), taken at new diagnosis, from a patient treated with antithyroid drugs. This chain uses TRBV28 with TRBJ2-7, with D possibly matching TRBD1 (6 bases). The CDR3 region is CASSYRVVRDEQYF. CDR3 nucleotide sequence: TGTGCCAGCAGTTACAGGGTAGTGCGGGACGAGCAGTACTTC. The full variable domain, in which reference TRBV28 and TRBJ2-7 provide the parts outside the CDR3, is DVKVTQSSRYLVKRTGEKVFLECVQDMDHENMFWYRQDPGLGLRLIYFSYDVKMKEKGDIPEGYSVSREKKERFSLILESASTNQTSMYLCASSYRVVRDEQYFGPGTRLTVT.